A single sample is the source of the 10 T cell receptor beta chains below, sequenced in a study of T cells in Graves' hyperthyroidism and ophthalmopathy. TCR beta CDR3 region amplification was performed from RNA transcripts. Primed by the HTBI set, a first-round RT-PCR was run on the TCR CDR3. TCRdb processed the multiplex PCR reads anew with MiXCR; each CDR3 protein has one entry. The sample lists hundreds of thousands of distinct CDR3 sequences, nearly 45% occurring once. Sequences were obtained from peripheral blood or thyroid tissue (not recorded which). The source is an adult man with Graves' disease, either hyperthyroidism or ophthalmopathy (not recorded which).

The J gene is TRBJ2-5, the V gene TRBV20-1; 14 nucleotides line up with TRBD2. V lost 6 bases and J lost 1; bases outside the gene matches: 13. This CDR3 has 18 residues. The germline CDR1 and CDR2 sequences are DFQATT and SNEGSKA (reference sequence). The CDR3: CSASMGLAGVGGQETQYF. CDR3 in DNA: TGCAGTGCCTCGATGGGACTAGCGGGAGTAGGGGGCCAAGAGACCCAGTACTTC.

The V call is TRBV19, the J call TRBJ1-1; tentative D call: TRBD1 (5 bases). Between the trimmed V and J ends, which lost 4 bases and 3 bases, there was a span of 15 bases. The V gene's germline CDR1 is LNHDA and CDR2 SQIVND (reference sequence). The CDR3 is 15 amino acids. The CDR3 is CASSTQTVADTEAFF. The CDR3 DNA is TGTGCCAGTAGTACACAGACAGTCGCAGACACTGAAGCTTTCTTT.

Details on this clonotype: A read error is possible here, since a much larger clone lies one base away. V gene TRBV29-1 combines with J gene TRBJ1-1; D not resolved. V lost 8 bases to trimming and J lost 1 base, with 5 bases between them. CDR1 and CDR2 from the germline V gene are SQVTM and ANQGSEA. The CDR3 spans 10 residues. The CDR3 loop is CSLKNTEAFF. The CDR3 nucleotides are TGCAGCCTTAAGAACACTGAAGCTTTCTTT.

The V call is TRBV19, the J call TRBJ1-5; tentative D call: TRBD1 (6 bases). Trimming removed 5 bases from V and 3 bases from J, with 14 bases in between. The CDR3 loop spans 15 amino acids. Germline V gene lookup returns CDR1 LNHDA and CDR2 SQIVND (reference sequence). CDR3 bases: TGTGCCAGTAGTCCCACTTCAGGGGCCAATCAGCCCCAGCATTTT. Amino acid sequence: CASSPTSGANQPQHF. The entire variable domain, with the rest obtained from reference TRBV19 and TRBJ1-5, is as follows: DGGITQSPKYLFRKEGQNVTLSCEQNLNHDAMYWYRQDPGQGLRLIYYSQIVNDFQKGDIAEGYSVSREKKESFPLTVTSAQKNPTAFYLCASSPTSGANQPQHFGDGTRLSIL.

CDR3 sequence (DNA): TGCAGCGTCGCCGACGGAGGCAACGAGCAGTACTTC. Amino acid sequence: CSVADGGNEQYF. The rearrangement joins TRBV29-1 to TRBJ2-7; possibly TRBD2 for D (5 bases). Looked up from germline, CDR1 is SQVTM and CDR2 is ANQGSEA. Trimming pared 6 bases from V and 5 bases from J, leaving 14 bases between. This CDR3 is 12 amino acids long.

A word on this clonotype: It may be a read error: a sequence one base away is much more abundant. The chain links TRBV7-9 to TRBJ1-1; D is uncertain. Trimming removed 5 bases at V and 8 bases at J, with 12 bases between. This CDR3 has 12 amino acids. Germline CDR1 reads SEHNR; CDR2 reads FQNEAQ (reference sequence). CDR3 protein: CASSTAWEEAFF. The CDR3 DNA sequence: TGTGCCAGCAGCACCGCCTGGGAGGAAGCTTTCTTT.

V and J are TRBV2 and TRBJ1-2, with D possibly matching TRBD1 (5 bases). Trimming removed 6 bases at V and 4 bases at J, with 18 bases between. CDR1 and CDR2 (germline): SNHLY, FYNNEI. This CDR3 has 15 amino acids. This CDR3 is CASSGGWPETYGYTF. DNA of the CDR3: TGTGCCAGCAGCGGGGGGTGGCCCGAAACCTATGGCTACACCTTC.

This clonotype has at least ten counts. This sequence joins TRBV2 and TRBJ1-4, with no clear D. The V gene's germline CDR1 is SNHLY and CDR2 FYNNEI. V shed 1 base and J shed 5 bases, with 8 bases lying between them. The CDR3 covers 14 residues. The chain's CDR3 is CASSEGKRNEKLFF. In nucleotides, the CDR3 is TGTGCCAGCAGTGAAGGAAAGCGGAATGAAAAACTGTTTTTT.

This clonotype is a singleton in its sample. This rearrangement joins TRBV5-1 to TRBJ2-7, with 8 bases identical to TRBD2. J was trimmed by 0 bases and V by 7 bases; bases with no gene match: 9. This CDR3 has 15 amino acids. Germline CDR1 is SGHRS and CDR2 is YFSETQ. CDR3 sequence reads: CASGPTSGRSYEQYF. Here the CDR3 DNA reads TGCGCCAGCGGCCCCACTAGCGGCCGCTCCTACGAGCAGTACTTC.

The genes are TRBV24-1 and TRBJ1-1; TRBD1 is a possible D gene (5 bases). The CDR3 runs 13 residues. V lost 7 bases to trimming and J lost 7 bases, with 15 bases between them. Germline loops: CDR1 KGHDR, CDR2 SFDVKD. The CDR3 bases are TGTGCCACCAGCGGGGATCCCACAGGTGAAGCTTTCTTT. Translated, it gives CATSGDPTGEAFF.